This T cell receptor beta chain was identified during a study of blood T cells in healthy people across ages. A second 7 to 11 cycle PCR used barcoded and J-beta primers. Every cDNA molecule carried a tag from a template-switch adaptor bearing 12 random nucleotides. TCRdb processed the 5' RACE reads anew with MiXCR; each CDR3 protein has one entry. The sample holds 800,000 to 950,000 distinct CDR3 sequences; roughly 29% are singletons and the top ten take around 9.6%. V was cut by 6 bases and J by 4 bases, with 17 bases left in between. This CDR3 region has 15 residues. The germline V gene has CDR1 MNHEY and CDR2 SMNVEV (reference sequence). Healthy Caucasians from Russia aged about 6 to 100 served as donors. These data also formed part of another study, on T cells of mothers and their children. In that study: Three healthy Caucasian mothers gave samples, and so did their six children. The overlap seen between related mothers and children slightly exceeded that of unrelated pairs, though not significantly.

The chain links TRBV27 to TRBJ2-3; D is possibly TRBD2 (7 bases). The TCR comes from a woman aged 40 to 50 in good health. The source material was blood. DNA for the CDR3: TGTGCCAGCAGCCTAGTGGGGGGGGCCCCAGATACGCAGTATTTT. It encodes CASSLVGGAPDTQYF.